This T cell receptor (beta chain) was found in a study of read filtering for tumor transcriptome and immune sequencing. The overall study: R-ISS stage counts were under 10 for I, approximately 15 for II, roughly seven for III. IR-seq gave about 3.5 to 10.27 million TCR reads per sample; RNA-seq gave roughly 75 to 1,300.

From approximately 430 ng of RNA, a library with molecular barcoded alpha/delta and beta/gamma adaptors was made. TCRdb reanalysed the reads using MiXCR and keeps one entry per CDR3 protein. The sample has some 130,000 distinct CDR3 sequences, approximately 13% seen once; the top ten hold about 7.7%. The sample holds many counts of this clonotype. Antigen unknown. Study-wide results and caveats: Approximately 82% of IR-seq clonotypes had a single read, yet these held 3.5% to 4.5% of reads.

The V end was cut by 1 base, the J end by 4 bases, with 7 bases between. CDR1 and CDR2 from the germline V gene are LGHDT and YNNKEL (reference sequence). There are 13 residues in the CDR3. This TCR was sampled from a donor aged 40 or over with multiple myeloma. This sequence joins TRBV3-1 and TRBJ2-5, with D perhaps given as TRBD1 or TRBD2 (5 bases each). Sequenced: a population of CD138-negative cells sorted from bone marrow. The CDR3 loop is CASSQGGRETQYF. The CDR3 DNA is TGTGCCAGCAGCCAAGGGGGGAGAGAGACCCAGTACTTC.